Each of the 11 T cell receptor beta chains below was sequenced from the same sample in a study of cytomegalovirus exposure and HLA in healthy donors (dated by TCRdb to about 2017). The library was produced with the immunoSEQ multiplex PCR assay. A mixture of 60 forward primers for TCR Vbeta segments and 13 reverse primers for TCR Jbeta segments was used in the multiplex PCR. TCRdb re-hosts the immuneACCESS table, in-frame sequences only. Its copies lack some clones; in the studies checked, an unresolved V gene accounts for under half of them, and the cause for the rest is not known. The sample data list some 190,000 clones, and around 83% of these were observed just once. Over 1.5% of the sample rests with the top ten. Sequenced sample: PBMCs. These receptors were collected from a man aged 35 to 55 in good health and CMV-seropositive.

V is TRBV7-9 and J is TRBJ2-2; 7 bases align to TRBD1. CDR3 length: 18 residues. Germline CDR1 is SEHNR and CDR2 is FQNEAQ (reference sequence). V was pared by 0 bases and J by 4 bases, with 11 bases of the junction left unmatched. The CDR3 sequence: CASSLAQGVLSGTGELFF. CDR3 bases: TGTGCCAGCAGCTTAGCGCAGGGGGTTTTGTCCGGCACCGGGGAGCTGTTTTTT.

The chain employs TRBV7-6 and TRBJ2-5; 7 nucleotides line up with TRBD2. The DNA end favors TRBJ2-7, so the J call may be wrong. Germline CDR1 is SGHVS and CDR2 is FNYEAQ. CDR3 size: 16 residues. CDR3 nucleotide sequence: TGTGCCAGCAGCTTAGCGTCAGCGGGACCTCTCTACGAGCAGTACTTC. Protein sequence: CASSLASAGPLYEQYF.

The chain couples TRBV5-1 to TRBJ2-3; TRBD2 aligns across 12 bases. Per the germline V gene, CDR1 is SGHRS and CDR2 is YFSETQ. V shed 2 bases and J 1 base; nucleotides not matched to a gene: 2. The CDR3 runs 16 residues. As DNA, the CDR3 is TGCGCCAGCAGCTTACTAGCGGGAGGTGGCACAGATACGCAGTATTTT. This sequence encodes CASSLLAGGGTDTQYF.

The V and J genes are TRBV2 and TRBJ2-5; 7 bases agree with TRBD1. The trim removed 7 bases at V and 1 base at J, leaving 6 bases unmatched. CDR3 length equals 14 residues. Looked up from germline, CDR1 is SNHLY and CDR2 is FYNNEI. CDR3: CASTLDRAQETQYF. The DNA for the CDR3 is TGTGCCAGCACTCTCGACAGGGCCCAAGAGACCCAGTACTTC.

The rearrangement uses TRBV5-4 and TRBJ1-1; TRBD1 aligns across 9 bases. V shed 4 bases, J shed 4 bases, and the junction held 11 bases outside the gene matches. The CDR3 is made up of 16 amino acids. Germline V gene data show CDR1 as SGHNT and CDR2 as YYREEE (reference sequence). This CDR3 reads CASSGGQGLRGTEAFF. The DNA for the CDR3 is TGTGCCAGCAGCGGTGGACAGGGGCTTCGGGGCACTGAAGCTTTCTTT.

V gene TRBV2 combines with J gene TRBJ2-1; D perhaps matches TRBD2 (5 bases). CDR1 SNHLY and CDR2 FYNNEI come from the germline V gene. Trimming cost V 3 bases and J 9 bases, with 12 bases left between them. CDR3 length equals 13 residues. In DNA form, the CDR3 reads TGTGCCAGCAGTGACGGGGAAAGCATTGAGCAGTTCTTC. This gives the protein CASSDGESIEQFF.

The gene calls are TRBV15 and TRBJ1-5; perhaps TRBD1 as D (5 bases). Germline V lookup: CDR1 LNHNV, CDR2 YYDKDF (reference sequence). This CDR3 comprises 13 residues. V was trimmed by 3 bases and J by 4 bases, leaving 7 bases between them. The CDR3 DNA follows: TGTGCCACCAGCAGGGAGGGGAATCAGCCCCAGCATTTT. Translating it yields CATSREGNQPQHF.

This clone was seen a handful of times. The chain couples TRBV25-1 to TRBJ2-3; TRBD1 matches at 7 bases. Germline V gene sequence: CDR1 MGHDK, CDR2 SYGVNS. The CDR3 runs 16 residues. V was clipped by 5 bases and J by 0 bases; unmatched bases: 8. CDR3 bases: TGTGCCAGCAGTCCCCGGGACAGAAGAAGCACAGATACGCAGTATTTT. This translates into CASSPRDRRSTDTQYF. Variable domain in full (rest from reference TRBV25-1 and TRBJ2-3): EADIYQTPRYLVIGTGKKITLECSQTMGHDKMYWYQQDPGMELHLIHYSYGVNSTEKGDLSSESTVSRIRTEHFPLTLESARPSHTSQYLCASSPRDRRSTDTQYFGPGTRLTVL.

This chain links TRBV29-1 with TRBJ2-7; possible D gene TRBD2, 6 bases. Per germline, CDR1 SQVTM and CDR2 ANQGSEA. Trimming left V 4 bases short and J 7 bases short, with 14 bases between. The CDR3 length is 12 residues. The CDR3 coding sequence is TGCAGCGTTGGGGACTCGACATGGGAGCAGTACTTC. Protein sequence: CSVGDSTWEQYF.

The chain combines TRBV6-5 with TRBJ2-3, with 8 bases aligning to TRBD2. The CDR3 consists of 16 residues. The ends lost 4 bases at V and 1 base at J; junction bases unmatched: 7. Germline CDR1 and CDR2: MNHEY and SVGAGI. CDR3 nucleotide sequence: TGTGCCAGCAGTTCCAATCCGGGACTAGGCACAGATACGCAGTATTTT. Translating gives CASSSNPGLGTDTQYF.

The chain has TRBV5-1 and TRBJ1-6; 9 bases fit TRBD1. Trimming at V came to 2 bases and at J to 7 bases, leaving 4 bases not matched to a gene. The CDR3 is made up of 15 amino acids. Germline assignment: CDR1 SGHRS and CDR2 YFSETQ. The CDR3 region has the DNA TGCGCCAGCAGCTTAGGACAGGGGTGGAATTCACCCCTCCACTTT. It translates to CASSLGQGWNSPLHF.